These 22 T cell receptor beta chains share one sample of origin, sequenced in a study of CD8 T cells in ankylosing spondylitis. In TCRdb, the 5' RACE reads were re-called with MiXCR into one record per CDR3 protein. The table includes about 360,000 distinct CDR3 sequences, 20% detected once. The material sequenced was blood, either unsorted or a sorted T cell fraction (not recorded which). These receptors were taken from a male donor with ankylosing spondylitis or in good health (not recorded which).

The chain links TRBV5-1 to TRBJ2-1, with D perhaps being TRBD1 or TRBD2 (5 bases each). V was pared by 3 bases and J by 10 bases, with 11 bases between. Germline CDR1 is SGHRS and CDR2 is YFSETQ. This CDR3 is built from 12 residues. The CDR3 loop is CASSSPRDEQFF. The CDR3, as DNA: TGCGCCAGCAGCTCCCCCCGGGACGAGCAGTTCTTC.

This clonotype was recorded many times. The V and J genes are TRBV29-1 and TRBJ2-7; 10 bases agree with TRBD1. V was clipped by 3 bases and J by 2 bases; unmatched bases: 1. This CDR3 region has 13 residues. Germline V gene sequence: CDR1 SQVTM, CDR2 ANQGSEA. The CDR3 protein is CSVEGQGTYEQYF. CDR3 sequence (DNA): TGCAGCGTTGAGGGACAGGGGACCTACGAGCAGTACTTC.

The rearrangement uses TRBV12-3 or TRBV12-4 and TRBJ1-5; D gene ambiguous. The CDR3 is 12 residues long. V dropped 0 bases and J dropped 9 bases, with 6 bases sitting between them. CDR3 sequence (DNA): TGTGCCAGCAGTTTAGCGCGGGGGCCCCAGCATTTT. This sequence encodes CASSLARGPQHF.

CDR3 amino acids: CASSQDGPGLYNEQFF. In DNA form, the CDR3 reads TGCGCCAGCAGCCAAGATGGGCCGGGACTCTACAATGAGCAGTTCTTC. The chain uses TRBV4-1 and TRBJ2-1; a weak D match, TRBD2 (6 bases). This CDR3 is built from 16 residues. Germline V CDR1 and CDR2: MGHRA, YSYEKL. V gave up 0 bases and J gave up 3 bases, with 12 bases separating them.

The chain uses TRBV7-9 and TRBJ1-2; TRBD1 aligns across 11 bases. The CDR3 length is 15 residues. The V and J ends lost 5 bases and 3 bases, in that order; junction bases with no gene match: 5. Germline assignment: CDR1 SEHNR and CDR2 FQNEAQ (reference sequence). The CDR3 region has the DNA TGTGCCAGCAGCCCCGGACAGGGGGCACACTATGGCTACACCTTC. Translation: CASSPGQGAHYGYTF.

This clonotype was recorded a few times. V is TRBV18 and J is TRBJ2-3, with TRBD2 identical over 9 bases. Germline CDR1 reads KGHSH; CDR2 reads LQKENI. The CDR3 extends over 15 amino acids. V lost 3 bases, J lost 2 bases, and 3 bases stayed unmatched. The CDR3: CASSPSGSYTDTQYF. The CDR3, as DNA: TGTGCCAGCTCACCTAGCGGGAGCTACACAGATACGCAGTATTTT.

The chain is built from TRBV4-2 and TRBJ2-7; possible D gene TRBD2, 7 bases. Per the germline V gene, CDR1 is LGHNA and CDR2 is YNFKEQ. The CDR3 loop spans 16 amino acids. V was trimmed by 1 base and J by 1 base, leaving 14 bases between them. DNA for the CDR3: TGTGCCAGCAGCCAAGCTCTGGGGGGGCAATCCTACGAGCAGTACTTC. It yields the protein CASSQALGGQSYEQYF.

This clonotype was found many times. The chain's CDR3 is CASSYSGSNEQFF. The CDR3 DNA sequence: TGTGCCAGCAGTTACTCGGGAAGCAATGAGCAGTTCTTC. The chain links TRBV6-5 to TRBJ2-1; unclear D gene. Germline-derived CDR1 and CDR2 are MNHEY and SVGAGI. Between the trimmed V and J ends, which lost 0 bases and 6 bases, there was a span of 6 bases. The CDR3 totals 13 residues.

V is TRBV5-6 and J is TRBJ2-7; 9 nucleotides line up with TRBD1. The trim removed 4 bases at V and 3 bases at J, leaving 8 bases unmatched. CDR1 and CDR2 (germline): SGHDT, YYEEEE. The length of the CDR3 is 15 residues. CDR3 nucleotide sequence: TGTGCCAGCAGCCATGACAGGGGGACATTCTACGAGCAGTACTTC. Encoded protein: CASSHDRGTFYEQYF.

This clonotype was found once. The chain recombines TRBV6-1 with TRBJ2-7, with D possibly being TRBD2 (6 bases). In germline, CDR1 is MNHNS, CDR2 SASEGT. The CDR3 totals 13 residues. Trimming shortened V by 2 bases and J by 5 bases, and 10 bases separated the two germline ends. Here the CDR3 reads CASSEWEVHEQYF. The DNA of the CDR3 is TGTGCCAGCAGTGAATGGGAGGTCCACGAGCAGTACTTC.

Only a few counts were recorded for this clonotype. J is TRBJ1-2 and V is TRBV10-3; maybe TRBD1 (6 bases). Germline V CDR1 and CDR2: ENHRY, SYGVKD. This CDR3 comprises 14 residues. Trimming pared 7 bases from V and 0 bases from J, leaving 12 bases between. CDR3 amino acids: CAIKGGSTNYGYTF. The CDR3 nucleotides read TGTGCCATCAAGGGGGGATCGACTAACTATGGCTACACCTTC.

J is TRBJ2-3 and V is TRBV11-2; 9 bases are a match to TRBD2. The CDR3 is 16 residues long. Germline CDR1 SGHAT, CDR2 FQNNGV. The V gene end was trimmed by 1 base and the J gene end by 4 bases; junction bases not matched to a gene: 6. For the CDR3, the DNA is TGTGCCAGCAGCTTAGTTGGCGGGGGGGCCCCAGATACGCAGTATTTT. It is translated as CASSLVGGGAPDTQYF.

The V call is TRBV20-1, the J call TRBJ2-7, with TRBD2 matching 9 bases. The germline gives CDR1 DFQATT, CDR2 SNEGSKA (reference sequence). This CDR3 is built from 15 residues. Losses at the gene ends were 0 bases for V and 0 bases for J; bases not matched to a gene: 3. In DNA form, the CDR3 reads TGCAGTGCTAGAGAGTCTAGCGGGACCTCCTACGAGCAGTACTTC. Its translation is CSARESSGTSYEQYF.

This chain uses TRBV12-3 or TRBV12-4 with TRBJ1-6; D unclear. This CDR3 has 15 amino acids. Between the trimmed V and J ends, which lost 6 bases and 10 bases, there was a span of 19 bases. The CDR3 region is CASSPSVDLGSPLHF. CDR3 coding DNA: TGTGCCAGCAGCCCCTCAGTGGACCTTGGGTCACCCCTCCACTTT.

The V and J genes are TRBV7-9 and TRBJ2-2; D gene uncertain. V was clipped by 1 base and J by 5 bases, with 5 bases between them. CDR3 length: 13 residues. Germline values: CDR1 SEHNR, CDR2 FQNEAQ (reference sequence). The chain's CDR3 is CASSLELTGELFF. CDR3 nucleotide sequence: TGTGCCAGCAGCTTAGAACTGACCGGGGAGCTGTTTTTT. Looking up the rest from reference TRBV7-9 and TRBJ2-2 gives the full variable domain: DTGVSQNPRHKITKRGQNVTFRCDPISEHNRLYWYRQTLGQGPEFLTYFQNEAQLEKSRLLSDRFSAERPKGSFSTLEIQRTEQGDSAMYLCASSLELTGELFFGEGSRLTVL.

The chain has TRBV10-3 and TRBJ2-3; D could derive from TRBD1 or TRBD2 (6 bases each). Germline-derived CDR1 and CDR2 are ENHRY and SYGVKD. This CDR3 is 15 amino acids long. Trimming stripped 7 bases from V and 6 bases from J, with 20 bases between. The CDR3 DNA reads TGTGCCATCACTCCCGGGACACGGGAGTCTGATACGCAGTATTTT. This codes for CAITPGTRESDTQYF.

This clonotype has a handful of counts. The CDR3 protein is CASSEATGWVVKNIQYF. The CDR3 nucleotides read TGTGCCAGCAGTGAAGCGACAGGGTGGGTGGTCAAAAACATTCAGTACTTC. The J gene is TRBJ2-4, the V gene TRBV2; TRBD1 matches 7 bases. From germline, CDR1 is SNHLY and CDR2 FYNNEI. V gave up 0 bases and J gave up 3 bases; unmatched junction bases: 8. The CDR3 length is 17 residues.

This clonotype has just a few counts. The CDR3 region has the DNA TGCGCCAGCAGCTTTGGGGGGCCCACCTACGAGCAGTACTTC. Protein: CASSFGGPTYEQYF. V usage is TRBV5-1 and J usage is TRBJ2-7; perhaps D is TRBD1 or TRBD2 (6 bases each). V was pared by 2 bases and J by 2 bases, with 11 bases between. The CDR3 is 14 residues long. Germline CDR1 is SGHRS and CDR2 is YFSETQ.

The sample holds a few counts of this clonotype. The chain carries TRBV6-1 and TRBJ2-2, with 7 bases fitting TRBD1. Trimming took 6 bases from V and 6 from J; bases not matched to a gene: 7. CDR3 length: 14 residues. CDR1 is MNHNS, CDR2 SASEGT, per germline. The CDR3 bases are TGTGCCAGCAGAGCAAACAGGGGCCCCGGGGAGCTGTTTTTT. This encodes CASRANRGPGELFF.

The CDR3, as DNA: TGTGCCAGCAGCGCCCCCCGGGGGACAGGGGACACCGGGGAGCTGTTTTTT. It encodes CASSAPRGTGDTGELFF. The chain uses TRBV28 and TRBJ2-2; TRBD1 matches at 10 bases. This CDR3 has 17 amino acids. Per germline, CDR1 MDHEN and CDR2 SYDVKM. V lost 6 bases and J lost 3; bases outside the gene matches: 10.

The chain is built from TRBV27 and TRBJ2-7; no clear D gene. V was shortened by 2 bases and J by 5 bases, with 10 bases between the two germline ends. The CDR3 loop spans 13 amino acids. The germline V gene has CDR1 MNHEY and CDR2 SMNVEV (reference sequence). The chain's CDR3 is CASSLASQDEQYF. DNA for the CDR3: TGTGCCAGCAGTTTAGCTAGTCAGGACGAGCAGTACTTC.

Only a few counts were recorded for this clonotype. The V and J genes are TRBV20-1 and TRBJ2-7, with 7 bases fitting TRBD1. The V gene end was trimmed by 6 bases and the J gene end by 5 bases; junction bases not matched to a gene: 13. This CDR3 comprises 14 residues. Looked up from germline, CDR1 is DFQATT and CDR2 is SNEGSKA (reference sequence). The CDR3 DNA is TGCAGTGCCCCCGGGACAGTCGTGGAGAACGAGCAGTACTTC. Translated: CSAPGTVVENEQYF.